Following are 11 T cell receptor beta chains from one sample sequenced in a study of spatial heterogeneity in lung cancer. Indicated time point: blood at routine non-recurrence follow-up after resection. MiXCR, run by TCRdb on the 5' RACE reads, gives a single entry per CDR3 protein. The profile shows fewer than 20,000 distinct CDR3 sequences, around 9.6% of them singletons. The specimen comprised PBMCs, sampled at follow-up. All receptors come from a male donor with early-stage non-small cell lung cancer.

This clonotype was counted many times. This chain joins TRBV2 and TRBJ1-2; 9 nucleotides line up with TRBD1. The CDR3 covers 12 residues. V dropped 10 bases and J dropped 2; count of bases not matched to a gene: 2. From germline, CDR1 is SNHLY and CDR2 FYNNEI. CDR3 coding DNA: TGTGCCACCGGACAGGGGAACTATGGCTACACCTTC. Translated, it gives CATGQGNYGYTF.

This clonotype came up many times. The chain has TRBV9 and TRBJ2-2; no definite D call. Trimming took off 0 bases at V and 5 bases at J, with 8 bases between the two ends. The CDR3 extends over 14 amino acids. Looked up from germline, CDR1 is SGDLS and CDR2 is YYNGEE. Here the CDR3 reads CASSVGARTGELFF. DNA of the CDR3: TGTGCCAGCAGCGTAGGAGCGAGGACCGGGGAGCTGTTTTTT.

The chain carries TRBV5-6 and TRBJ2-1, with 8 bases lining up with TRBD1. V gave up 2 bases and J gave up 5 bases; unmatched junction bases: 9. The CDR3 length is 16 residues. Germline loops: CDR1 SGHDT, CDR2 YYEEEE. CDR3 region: CASSLWTGRTNNEQFF. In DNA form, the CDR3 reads TGTGCCAGCAGCTTATGGACAGGGCGGACGAACAATGAGCAGTTCTTC.

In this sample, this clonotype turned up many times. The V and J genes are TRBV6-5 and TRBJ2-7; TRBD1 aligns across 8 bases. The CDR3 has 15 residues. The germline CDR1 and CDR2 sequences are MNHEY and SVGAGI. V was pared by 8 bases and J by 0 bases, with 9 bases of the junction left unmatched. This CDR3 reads CASSLGTGVSYEQYF. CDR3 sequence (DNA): TGTGCCAGCTCCCTCGGGACAGGAGTCTCCTACGAGCAGTACTTC.

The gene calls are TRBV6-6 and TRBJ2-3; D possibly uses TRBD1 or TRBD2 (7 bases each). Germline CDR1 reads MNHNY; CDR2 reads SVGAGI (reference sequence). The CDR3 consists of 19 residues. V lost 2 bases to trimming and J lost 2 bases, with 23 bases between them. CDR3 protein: CASSYRGRGALADTDTQYF. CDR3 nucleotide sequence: TGTGCCAGCAGTTACAGGGGGCGAGGGGCCCTAGCGGACACAGATACGCAGTATTTT.

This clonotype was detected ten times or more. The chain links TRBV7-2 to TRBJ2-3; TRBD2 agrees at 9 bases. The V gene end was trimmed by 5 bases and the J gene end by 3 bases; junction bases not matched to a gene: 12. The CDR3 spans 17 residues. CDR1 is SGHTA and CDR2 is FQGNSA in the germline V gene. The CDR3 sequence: CASSRLAGGQMTDTQYF. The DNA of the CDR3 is TGTGCCAGCAGCCGTTTGGCGGGGGGGCAGATGACAGATACGCAGTATTTT.

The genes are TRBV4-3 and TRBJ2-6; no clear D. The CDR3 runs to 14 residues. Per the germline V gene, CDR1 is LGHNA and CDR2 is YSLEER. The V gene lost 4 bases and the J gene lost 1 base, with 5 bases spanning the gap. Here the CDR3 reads CASSPFSGANVLTF. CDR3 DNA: TGCGCCAGCAGCCCTTTTTCTGGGGCCAACGTCCTGACTTTC.

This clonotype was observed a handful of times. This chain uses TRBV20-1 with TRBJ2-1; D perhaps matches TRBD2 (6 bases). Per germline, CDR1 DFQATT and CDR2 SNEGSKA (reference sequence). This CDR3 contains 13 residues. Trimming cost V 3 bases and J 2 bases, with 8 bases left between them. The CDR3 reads CSASSGAYNEQFF. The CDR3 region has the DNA TGCAGTGCTAGCTCGGGAGCCTACAATGAGCAGTTCTTC.

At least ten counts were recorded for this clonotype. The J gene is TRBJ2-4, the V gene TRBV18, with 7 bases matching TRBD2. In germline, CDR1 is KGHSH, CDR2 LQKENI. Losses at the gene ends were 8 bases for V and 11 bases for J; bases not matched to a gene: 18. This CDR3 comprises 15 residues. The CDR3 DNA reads TGTGCCAGCAAAGAACGTGGGCGGACGAGCGGGGTTCAGTACTTC. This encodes CASKERGRTSGVQYF.

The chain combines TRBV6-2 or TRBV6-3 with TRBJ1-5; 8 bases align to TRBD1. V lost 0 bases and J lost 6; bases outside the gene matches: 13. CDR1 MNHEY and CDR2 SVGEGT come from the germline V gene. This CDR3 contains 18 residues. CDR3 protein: CASSYSMDRAVIGQPQHF. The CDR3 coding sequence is TGTGCCAGCAGTTACTCAATGGACAGGGCTGTTATCGGTCAGCCCCAGCATTTT.

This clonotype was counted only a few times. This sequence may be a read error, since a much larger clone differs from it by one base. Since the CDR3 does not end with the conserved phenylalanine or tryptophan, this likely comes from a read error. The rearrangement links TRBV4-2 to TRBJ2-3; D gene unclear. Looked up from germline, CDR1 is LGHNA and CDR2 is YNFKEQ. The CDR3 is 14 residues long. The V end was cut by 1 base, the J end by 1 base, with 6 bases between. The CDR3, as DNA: TGTGCCAGCAGCCAAGGGAGCGGCACAGATACGCAGTATTTG. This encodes CASSQGSGTDTQYL.